A single T cell receptor beta chain is shown here with its context. Original handling: Cell counts per sample came from amplifying reference gene primers. TCRdb's copy holds only in-frame clones and misses some; the assay was immunoSEQ multiplex PCR. That table gives V, J and clone size, and the DNA gave D and trimming. The profile shows 56,000 or so clones, just under 90% of them singletons. The data were obtained in a study of blood T cell repertoires in COVID-19. CDR3 length: 15 residues. Deletions cut 1 base from V and 0 bases from J, with 10 bases between. Germline CDR1 is SGHTA and CDR2 is FQGNSA.

The sample comprised peripheral blood. V gene TRBV7-2 combines with J gene TRBJ2-7, with a possible D match to TRBD2 (5 bases). This sequence originates from a man over 45 with acute or convalescent COVID-19. The CDR3 region is CASSLGAGISYEQYF. The DNA for the CDR3 is TGTGCCAGCAGCTTAGGGGCCGGGATCTCCTACGAGCAGTACTTC.